This passage covers 5 T cell receptor beta chains from one sample sequenced in a study of CD8+ T cells in alopecia areata. Sample treatment: oral pan-JAK inhibitor, 5-10 mg twice daily. Reverse transcription of extracted RNA yielded cDNA, which provided the sequencing template. Sequencing was performed with immunoSEQ multiplex PCR; in TCRdb, only in-frame clones are kept and a portion is missing. The sample lists roughly 110,000 clones, 50% to 75% seen once, with about 12% in the top ten. This specimen consisted of CD8+ T cells sorted from blood, obtained at week 24, from a patient treated with tofacitinib. These receptors were taken from a human donor with alopecia areata.

The chain employs TRBV14 and TRBJ2-1, with D hard to call. The germline V gene encodes CDR1 SGHDN and CDR2 FVKESK. V was trimmed by 5 bases and J by 10 bases, leaving 15 bases between them. The CDR3 is made up of 13 amino acids. The CDR3 coding sequence is TGTGCCAGCAGCTGGCGCCCCACCAGGGAGCAGTTCTTC. This sequence encodes CASSWRPTREQFF.

Concerning this clone itself: A read error may produce the germline difference seen at one junction end. The V gene is TRBV20-1, the J gene TRBJ2-5, with 11 bases matching TRBD1. The CDR3 runs to 11 residues. Germline V gene lookup returns CDR1 DFQATT and CDR2 SNEGSKA (reference sequence). The CDR3: CSAGDRGWQHF. DNA for the CDR3: TGCAGTGCGGGGGACAGGGGGTGGCAACACTTC.

This clone was seen a handful of times. The chain carries TRBV4-2 and TRBJ1-5; a possible D gene is TRBD1 (6 bases). V lost 1 base and J 0 bases, leaving 7 bases between the germline ends. This CDR3 contains 15 residues. CDR1 and CDR2 (germline): LGHNA, YNFKEQ. The CDR3 nucleotides read TGTGCCAGCAGCCAAGGGACAGATAGCAATCAGCCCCAGCATTTT. Its translation: CASSQGTDSNQPQHF.

The chain combines TRBV29-1 with TRBJ2-7, with D unclear. V was trimmed by 1 base and J by 1 base, leaving 8 bases between them. Germline V gives CDR1 SQVTM, CDR2 ANQGSEA. The CDR3 runs 13 residues. The CDR3 nucleotides are TGCAGCGTTGAAGGCAGCCAGTCCTACGAGCAGTACTTC. Amino acids: CSVEGSQSYEQYF.

This sequence joins TRBV30 and TRBJ1-6; D might be TRBD1 (5 bases). The V end was cut by 4 bases, the J end by 7 bases, with 20 bases between. From germline, CDR1 is GTSNPN and CDR2 SVGIG (reference sequence). The CDR3 runs 16 residues. CDR3 loop: CAWTATGNRGNSPLHF. CDR3 coding DNA: TGTGCCTGGACCGCCACAGGAAATAGAGGGAATTCACCCCTCCACTTT. Based on the CDR3 plus reference TRBV30 and TRBJ1-6, the full variable domain is SQTIHQWPATLVQPVGSPLSLECTVEGTSNPNLYWYRQAAGRGLQLLFYSVGIGQISSEVPQNLSASRPQDRQFILSSKKLLLSDSGFYLCAWTATGNRGNSPLHFGNGTRLTVT.